These T cell receptor beta chains were read from a single sample in a study of blood T cell repertoires in COVID-19. Profiled with immunoSEQ multiplex PCR; TCRdb holds only in-frame clones, not every one. Of some 210,000 clones in the sample, roughly 90% were seen once. The sequenced sample was PBMCs or T cells enriched from blood (not recorded which). The origin of the receptors is a man aged 18 to 30 with acute COVID-19. The CDR3 runs from the conserved cysteine through the conserved F or W. Fields, in order: clone size, V gene, J gene, D gene, CDR3 DNA, CDR3 protein. D genes are given only for firm matches. Rows may omit the clone size; those that give it use once, few, many or a size class.

-	TRBV9	TRBJ2-3	TRBD2	TGTGCCAGCAGCCGGGGTTGGCGGGAGGGTAGCACAGATACGCAGTATTTT	CASSRGWREGSTDTQYF
-	TRBV14	TRBJ2-7	-	TGTGCCAGCAGCCAGAGGGGGGGCGCCTACGAGCAGTACTTC	CASSQRGGAYEQYF
-	TRBV5-8	TRBJ2-5	-	TGTGCCAGCAGCCGAGGGAGGTTCCAAGAGACCCAGTACTTC	CASSRGRFQETQYF
-	TRBV7-2	TRBJ2-7	-	TGTGCCAGCAGCTCGCAGGGTTACGAGCAGTACTTC	CASSSQGYEQYF
-	TRBV7-9	TRBJ1-1	-	TGTGCCAGCAGCTTAGACGGGACTGAAGCTTTCTTT	CASSLDGTEAFF
-	TRBV3-1/TRBV3-2	TRBJ2-1	-	TGTGCCAGCAGCCAAGGTGAGCGGGAGCAGTTCTTC	CASSQGEREQFF
once	TRBV20-1	TRBJ1-1	-	TGCAGTGCTAGTGGGGCAGGGGCTGAAGCTTTCTTT	CSASGAGAEAFF
few	TRBV6-5	TRBJ1-3	-	TGTGCCAGCAGTTACTCAGCCGGGTCCGGAAACACCATATATTTT	CASSYSAGSGNTIYF
-	TRBV9	TRBJ1-1	-	TGTGCCAGCAGCGTAGGTGCAGGGGCTCACACTGAAGCTTTCTTT	CASSVGAGAHTEAFF
-	TRBV2	TRBJ1-1	-	TGTGCCAGCAGTGATTCAACCGGAGCTTTCTTT	CASSDSTGAFF
-	TRBV7-9	TRBJ2-5	-	TGTGCCAGCAGCCCTCCTGAGTTGGAGACCCAGTACTTC	CASSPPELETQYF
-	TRBV21-1	TRBJ2-5	-	TGTGCCACGGCGGGTGCTAGCCGTGCCCCCAAGAAAGAAGAGACCCAGTACTTC	CATAGASRAPKKEETQYF
-	TRBV20-1	TRBJ2-7	-	TGCGCTAGGGAGCAGGGGAACGAGCAGTACTTC	CAREQGNEQYF
-	TRBV27	TRBJ1-5	-	TGTGCCAGCAGTTTATGGGCAGATAGCAATCAGCCCCAGCATTTT	CASSLWADSNQPQHF
-	TRBV19	TRBJ1-5	TRBD1	TGTGCCAGTAGTATAGACGGGACAGGGGGGAATCAGCCCCAGCATTTT	CASSIDGTGGNQPQHF
-	TRBV28	TRBJ1-1	-	TGTGCCAGCAGTTTATCCACAGCTTCCTCTCGAACTGAAGCTTTCTTT	CASSLSTASSRTEAFF
few	TRBV9	TRBJ2-2	-	TGTGCCAGCAGCGTAGGGCAGGGCACCGGGGAGCTGTTTTTT	CASSVGQGTGELFF
-	TRBV13	TRBJ2-7	TRBD2	TGTGCCAGCAGCCACGCCGGGGCCCTAGCGGGAGGCGAGCAGTACTTC	CASSHAGALAGGEQYF
-	TRBV5-1	TRBJ1-1	TRBD1	TGCGCCAGCAGCCCCGGGACAGCGAACACTGAAGCTTTCTTT	CASSPGTANTEAFF
once	TRBV24-1	TRBJ1-5	-	TGTGCCACCAGTCTGGCAGGCGTTCAGCCCCAGCATTTT	CATSLAGVQPQHF
-	TRBV10-1	TRBJ2-7	-	TGCGCCAGCACCCCGAACTGGGCCTCCTACGAGCAGTACTTC	CASTPNWASYEQYF
-	TRBV19	TRBJ1-2	-	TGTGCCAGTAGTACAGCTTACGGGTCATATGGCTACACCTTC	CASSTAYGSYGYTF
-	TRBV2	TRBJ2-7	TRBD2	TGTGCCAGCAGTGGGGGGACTAGCAACCCCTACGAGCAGTACTTC	CASSGGTSNPYEQYF
-	TRBV11-3	TRBJ2-1	-	TGTGCCAGCAGCTTATCCAGGCTTAGCTACAATGAGCAGTTCTTC	CASSLSRLSYNEQFF
-	TRBV11-2	TRBJ2-7	TRBD2	TGTGCCAGCAGAAATCTAGCGGGAGGACCATACGAGCAGTACTTC	CASRNLAGGPYEQYF
many	TRBV29-1	TRBJ2-3	TRBD2	TGCAGCGCCCCGAGGCAAGCGGGGGCAAATACGCAGTATTTT	CSAPRQAGANTQYF
-	TRBV5-4	TRBJ2-7	TRBD1	TGTGCCAGCAGCTTGCCGGGACAGGGGGGGTACGAGCAGTACTTC	CASSLPGQGGYEQYF
-	TRBV18	TRBJ1-5	-	TGTGCCAGCTCCCAAGGCCTGGACACTCAGCCCCAGCATTTT	CASSQGLDTQPQHF
-	TRBV27	TRBJ2-6	-	TGTGCCAGCAGTCCCGCAGGGCCCAACGTCCTGACTTTC	CASSPAGPNVLTF
-	TRBV9	TRBJ1-6	TRBD1	TGTGCCAGCAGCGTGGAGGGGGCGGGATCACCCCTCCACTTT	CASSVEGAGSPLHF
-	TRBV6-5	TRBJ1-6	-	TGTGCCAGCAGAACCGGGAGTACGAATTCACCCCTCCACTTT	CASRTGSTNSPLHF
-	TRBV29-1	TRBJ2-3	-	TGCAGCCCCGAGACAGATACGCAGTATTTT	CSPETDTQYF
-	TRBV2	TRBJ1-1	-	TGTGCCAGCAGTGTACTGACGGAGCGGCATGAAGCTTTCTTT	CASSVLTERHEAFF
-	TRBV21-1	TRBJ1-2	-	TGTGCCAGCAGCCCCCGTGGGACAGGGGCTTTT	CASSPRGTGAF
-	TRBV2	TRBJ2-1	-	TGTGCCAGCAGAAGGTCTAGAAACAATGAGCAGTTCTTC	CASRRSRNNEQFF
-	TRBV6-5	TRBJ1-1	-	TGTGCCAGCAGTCCGGGGGGTCGGACTGAAGCTTTCTTT	CASSPGGRTEAFF
once	TRBV11-2	TRBJ2-7	-	TGTGCCAGCAGCTTATTTGACGGGTTCTACGAGCAGTACTTC	CASSLFDGFYEQYF
few	TRBV12-3/TRBV12-4	TRBJ1-1	-	TGTGCCAGCACGGGGAGCACTGAAGCTTTCTTT	CASTGSTEAFF
-	TRBV27	TRBJ1-6	-	TGTGCCAGCAGTCTTACAGGGTTAAATAATTCACCCCTCCACTTT	CASSLTGLNNSPLHF
-	TRBV10-3	TRBJ2-7	-	TGTGCCATCAGAAGGCAGGGCGACGAGCAGTACTTC	CAIRRQGDEQYF
-	TRBV19	TRBJ2-5	-	TGTGCCAGTAGTAGATTTTCGGGAACAAACCAAGAGACCCAGTACTTC	CASSRFSGTNQETQYF
-	TRBV7-6	TRBJ1-1	-	TGTGCCAGCAGCTTAGTCAGAGGGACTGAAGCTTTCTTT	CASSLVRGTEAFF
-	TRBV3-1/TRBV3-2	TRBJ2-1	-	TGTGCCAGCAGCCAACTAGCAGCCACGGGGGATGAGCAGTTCTTC	CASSQLAATGDEQFF
-	TRBV11-2	TRBJ1-1	-	TGTGCCAGCAGCCCCCAGGACTTTGAAGCTTTCTTT	CASSPQDFEAFF
-	TRBV9	TRBJ2-7	TRBD2	TGTGCCAGCAGCTTCGGGGGAGGGCCCGGCGAGCAGTACTTC	CASSFGGGPGEQYF
-	TRBV19	TRBJ1-1	TRBD1	TGTGCCAGTAGTCCCGGGACAGATGGTTCCGGAGTCTCCACTGAAGCTTTCTTT	CASSPGTDGSGVSTEAFF
-	TRBV5-6	TRBJ1-2	-	TGTGCCAGCAACCCAACAGGACGCTATGGCTACACCTTC	CASNPTGRYGYTF
-	TRBV6-4	TRBJ1-1	TRBD1	TGTGCCAGCAAGGACCAGGCCCGGACAGGTCCTGAAGCTTTCTTT	CASKDQARTGPEAFF
-	TRBV2	TRBJ2-1	-	TGTGCCAGCATGGGGAGCTCCTACAATGAGCAGTTCTTC	CASMGSSYNEQFF
few	TRBV28	TRBJ1-6	-	TGTGCCAGCAGTCAAGCTCATTCACCCCTCCACTTT	CASSQAHSPLHF
-	TRBV28	TRBJ1-2	-	TGTGCCAGCAGTTTAGGGGATCGGGGTTTATATGGCTACACCTTC	CASSLGDRGLYGYTF
-	TRBV10-2	TRBJ2-2	-	TGCGCCAGCAGTGACTTGGGACAACAAAACACCGGGGAGCTGTTTTTT	CASSDLGQQNTGELFF
-	TRBV3-1/TRBV3-2	TRBJ2-5	TRBD2	TGTGCCAGCAGCCAAGATCCGGCGGGAGAGGGAGAGACCCAGTACTTC	CASSQDPAGEGETQYF
few	TRBV2	TRBJ1-2	TRBD1	TGTGCCAGCAGTGACAGGGGGGAGTATGGCTACACCTTC	CASSDRGEYGYTF